This T cell receptor beta chain was sequenced during a study of tissue T cells after allogeneic stem cell transplantation (dated by TCRdb to the early 2020s). In the study overall: TCR beta repertoires were profiled across many tissues obtained from research autopsies of patients with and without GVHD, as well as in mouse models of GVHD. The human arm was conducted as a prospective observational study, and neither blinding nor randomization was performed.

The full study reports these points: Within patients, how anatomically similar tissues were was a major factor shaping TCR repertoire composition, regardless of disease or transplant status. The patient cohort was small and clinically heterogeneous, and sampling depth was acknowledged as a limitation. Which tissue TCRs were alloreactive or antigen-specific was not determined in the study, and some clones might have been persisting host cells. In both patients and mice, T cells from blood and spleen picked up only a limited part of the TCR repertoire that was detected in tissues. Only a few T cell clones appeared in more than one patient, yet motif-based clustering showed tissue-specific repertoire signatures that were shared between patients.

Receptor amplification or capture employed the immunoSEQ multiplex PCR assay. TCRbeta CDR3 sequencing was done by Adaptive Biotechnologies at survey depth, reporting CDR3 sequences, V/J genes, productive frequency and template counts. TCR beta CDR3 regions were amplified from genomic DNA rather than RNA. On the authors' methods: Jensen-Shannon divergence served to quantify pairwise repertoire overlap between tissues, with 0 meaning identical and 1 meaning complete divergence. Based on pairwise JSD values, tissues were grouped by single-linkage agglomerative hierarchical clustering, and the results were shown as dendrograms. GLIPH2 was run on all patient samples with simulation_depth 1000, kmer_min_depth 3, cdr3_length_cutoff 8, keeping groups with more than two unique CDR3s. A standardized tissue-overlap score extrapolated Jaccard GLIPH-group overlap across patients to a standard repertoire size of 1000 clones. To look at how diversity was associated with clinical or experimental variables, linear mixed-effect models were used, with tissue treated as a fixed effect and individual treated as a random effect. TCRdb's version of the immuneACCESS table is confined to in-frame rearrangements and falls short of the full clone set. An unresolved V gene accounts for under half of the shortfall where checked; the remainder is of unknown origin. V and J calls and clone size are copied from that table; D and trimming were computed from the DNA. In all, the sample holds about 48,000 clones, and around 70% of those were seen once. The top ten constitute about 0.55% of the sample.

Measured from the cysteine to the phenylalanine, the CDR3 is 14 residues long. The DNA shown is the part of the CDR3 that was read: 39 bases, in frame from base 1. As encoded in the germline V gene (reference sequence), CDR1 is KGHPV while CDR2 is FQNQEV. V is shortened by 6 bases, J by 0 bases, and the region joining them spans 8 bases. This clone was observed once. No antigen is known for it. Because the receptor is murine, the gene names and germline sequences shown are mouse ones. The CDR3 is cut off 1 residue early in the read; its end comes from the germline J gene. The sequence is built from TRBV26 and TRBJ2-2, with the D gene uncertain. This receptor was taken from a pool of C57BL/6 mice in good health. The sequenced material came from sorted cells pooled from one or two spleens. The CDR3 protein sequence reads: CASSPTANTGQLYF. Incomplete CDR3 DNA: TGTGCCAGCAGCCCTACAGCAAACACCGGGCAGCTCTAC.